The clone carrying this T cell receptor beta chain was found a few times. These data originate in a study of shared T cell receptors in the human thymus. J lost 8 bases, V lost 4 bases, and 14 bases had no gene match. Germline lookup yields CDR1 SGHRS and CDR2 YFSETQ. The CDR3 length is 16 residues. TCRdb's copy holds only in-frame clones and misses some; the assay was immunoSEQ multiplex PCR. The data contain over 650,000 clones, approximately 89% of them singletons. These data were also filed under a second study, of human thymus T cells. As that study records: The people who donated were healthy Finnish babies having corrective surgery for congenital heart defects. As related research reported, thymic repertoires overlapped highly among unrelated individuals.

The chain links TRBV5-1 to TRBJ2-1; TRBD1 agrees at 8 bases. The TCR originated in a boy under two years old with a congenital heart defect. Material: thymocytes. CDR3 bases: TGCGCCAGCAGCCCTCGATCCGGGACAGGCCCGCATGAGCAGTTCTTC. The encoded protein is CASSPRSGTGPHEQFF.